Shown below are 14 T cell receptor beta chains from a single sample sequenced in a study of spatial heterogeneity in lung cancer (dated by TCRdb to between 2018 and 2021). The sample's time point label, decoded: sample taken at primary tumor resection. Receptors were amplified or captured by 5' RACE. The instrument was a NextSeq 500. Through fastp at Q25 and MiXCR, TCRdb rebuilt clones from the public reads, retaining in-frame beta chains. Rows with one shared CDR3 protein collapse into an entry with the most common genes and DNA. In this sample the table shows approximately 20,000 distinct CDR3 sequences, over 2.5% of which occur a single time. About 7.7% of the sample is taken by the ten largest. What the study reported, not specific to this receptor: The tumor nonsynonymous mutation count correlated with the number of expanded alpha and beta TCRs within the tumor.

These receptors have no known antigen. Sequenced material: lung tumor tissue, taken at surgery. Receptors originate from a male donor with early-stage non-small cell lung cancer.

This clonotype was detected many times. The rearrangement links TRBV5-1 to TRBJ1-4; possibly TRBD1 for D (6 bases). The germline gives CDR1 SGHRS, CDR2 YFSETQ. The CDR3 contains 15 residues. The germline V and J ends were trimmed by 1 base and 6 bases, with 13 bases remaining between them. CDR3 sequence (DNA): TGCGCCAGCAGCTTGAAGAGGGGGGGCGATGAAAAACTGTTTTTT. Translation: CASSLKRGGDEKLFF.

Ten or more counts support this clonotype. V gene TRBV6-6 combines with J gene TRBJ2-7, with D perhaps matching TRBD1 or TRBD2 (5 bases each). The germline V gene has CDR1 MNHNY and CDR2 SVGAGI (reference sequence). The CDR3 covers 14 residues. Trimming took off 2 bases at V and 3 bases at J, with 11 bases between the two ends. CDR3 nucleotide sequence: TGTGCCAGCAGTTACGAGGGGAACCGCTACGAGCAGTACTTC. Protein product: CASSYEGNRYEQYF.

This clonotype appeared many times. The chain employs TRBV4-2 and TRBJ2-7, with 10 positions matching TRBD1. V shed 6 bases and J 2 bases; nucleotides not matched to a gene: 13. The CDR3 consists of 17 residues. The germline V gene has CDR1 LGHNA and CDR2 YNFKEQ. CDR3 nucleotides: TGTGCCAGCAGACCAATTGACGTAGGGACAGGGGCCTACGAGCAGTACTTC. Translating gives CASRPIDVGTGAYEQYF.

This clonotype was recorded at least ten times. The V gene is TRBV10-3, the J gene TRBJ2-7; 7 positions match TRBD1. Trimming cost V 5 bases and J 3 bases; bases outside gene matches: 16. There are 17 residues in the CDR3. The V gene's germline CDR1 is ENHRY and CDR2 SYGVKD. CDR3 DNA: TGTGCCATCAGTATGCCCTTGACCGGGACAGCACTCTACGAGCAGTACTTC. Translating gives CAISMPLTGTALYEQYF.

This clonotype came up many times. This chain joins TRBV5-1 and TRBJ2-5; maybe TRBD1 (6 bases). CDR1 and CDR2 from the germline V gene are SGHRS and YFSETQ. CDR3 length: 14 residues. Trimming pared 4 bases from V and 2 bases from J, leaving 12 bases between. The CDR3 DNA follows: TGCGCCAGCAGCATAGGACAGCAACAAGAGACCCAGTACTTC. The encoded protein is CASSIGQQQETQYF. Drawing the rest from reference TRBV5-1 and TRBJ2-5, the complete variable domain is KAGVTQTPRYLIKTRGQQVTLSCSPISGHRSVSWYQQTPGQGLQFLFEYFSETQRNKGNFPGRFSGRQFSNSRSEMNVSTLELGDSALYLCASSIGQQQETQYFGPGTRLLVL.

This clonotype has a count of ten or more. The CDR3 nucleotides read TGTGCCAGCAGCTCCCAATATGGGTCCTACAATGAGCAGTTCTTC. It translates to CASSSQYGSYNEQFF. The chain joins TRBV7-3 to TRBJ2-1; D unresolved. The germline V gene encodes CDR1 SGHTA and CDR2 FQGTGA. This CDR3 contains 15 residues. The V end lost 4 bases, the J end lost 1 base, and 11 bases lay between the germline ends.

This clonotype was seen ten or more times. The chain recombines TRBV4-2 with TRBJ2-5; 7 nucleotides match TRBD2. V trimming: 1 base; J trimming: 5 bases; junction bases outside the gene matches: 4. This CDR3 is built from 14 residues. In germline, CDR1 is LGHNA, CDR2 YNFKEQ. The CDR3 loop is CASSQGTSYETQYF. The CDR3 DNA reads TGTGCCAGCAGCCAAGGGACTAGTTACGAGACCCAGTACTTC.

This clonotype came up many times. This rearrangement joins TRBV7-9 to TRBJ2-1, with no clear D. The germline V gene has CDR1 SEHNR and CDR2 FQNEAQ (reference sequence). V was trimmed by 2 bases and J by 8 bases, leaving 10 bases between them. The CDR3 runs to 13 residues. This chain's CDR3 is CASSLMSIDEQFF. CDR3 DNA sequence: TGTGCCAGCAGCTTAATGAGTATCGATGAGCAGTTCTTC.

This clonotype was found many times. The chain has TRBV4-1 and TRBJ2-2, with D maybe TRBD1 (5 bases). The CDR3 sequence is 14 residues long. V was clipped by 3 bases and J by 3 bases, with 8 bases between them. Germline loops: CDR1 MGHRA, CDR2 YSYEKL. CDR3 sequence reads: CASSQPGYTGELFF. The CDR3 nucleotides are TGCGCCAGCAGCCAGCCAGGGTACACCGGGGAGCTGTTTTTT.

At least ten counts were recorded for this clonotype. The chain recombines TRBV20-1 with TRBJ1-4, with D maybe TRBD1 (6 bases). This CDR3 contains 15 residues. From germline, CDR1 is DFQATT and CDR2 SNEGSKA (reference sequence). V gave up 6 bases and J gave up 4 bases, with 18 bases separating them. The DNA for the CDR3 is TGCAGTGCACCAAAGCCGACAGGTTATAATGAAAAACTGTTTTTT. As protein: CSAPKPTGYNEKLFF.

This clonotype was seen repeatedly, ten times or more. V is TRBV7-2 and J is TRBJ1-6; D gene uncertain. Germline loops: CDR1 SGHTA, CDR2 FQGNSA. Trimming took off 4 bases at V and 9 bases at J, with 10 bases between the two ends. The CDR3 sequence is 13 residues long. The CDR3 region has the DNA TGTGCCAGCAGCTCTATATTGGGTTCACCCCTCCACTTT. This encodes CASSSILGSPLHF.

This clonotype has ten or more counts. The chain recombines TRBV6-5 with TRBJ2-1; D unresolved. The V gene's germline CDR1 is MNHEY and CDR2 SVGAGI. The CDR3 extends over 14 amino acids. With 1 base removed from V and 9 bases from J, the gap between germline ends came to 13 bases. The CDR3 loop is CASSYLSSRGEQFF. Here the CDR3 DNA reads TGTGCCAGCAGTTACTTATCATCCCGTGGTGAGCAGTTCTTC.

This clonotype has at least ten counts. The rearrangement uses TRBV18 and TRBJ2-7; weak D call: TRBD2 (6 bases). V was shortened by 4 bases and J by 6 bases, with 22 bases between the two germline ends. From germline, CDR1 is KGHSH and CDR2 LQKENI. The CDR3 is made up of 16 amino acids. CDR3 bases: TGTGCCAGCTCACTCTCCGGGACTGGGATAACGGTCGAGCAGTACTTC. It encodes CASSLSGTGITVEQYF.

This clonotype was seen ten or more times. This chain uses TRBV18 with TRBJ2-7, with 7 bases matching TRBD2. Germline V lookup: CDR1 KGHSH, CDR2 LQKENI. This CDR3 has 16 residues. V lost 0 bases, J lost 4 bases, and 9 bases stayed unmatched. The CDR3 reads CASSPPGTSVLYEQYF. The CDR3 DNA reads TGTGCCAGCTCACCACCGGGAACTAGCGTACTATACGAGCAGTACTTC.